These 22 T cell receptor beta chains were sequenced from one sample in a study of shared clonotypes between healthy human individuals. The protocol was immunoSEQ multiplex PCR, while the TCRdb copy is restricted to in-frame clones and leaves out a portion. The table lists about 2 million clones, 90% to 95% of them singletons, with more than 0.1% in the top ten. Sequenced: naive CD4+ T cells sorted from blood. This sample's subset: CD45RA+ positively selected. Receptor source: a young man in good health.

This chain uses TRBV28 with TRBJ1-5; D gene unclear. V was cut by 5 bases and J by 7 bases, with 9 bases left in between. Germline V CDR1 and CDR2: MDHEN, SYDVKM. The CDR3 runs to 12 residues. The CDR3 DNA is TGTGCCAGCAGTCCCCCGGGACAGCCCCAGCATTTT. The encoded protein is CASSPPGQPQHF.

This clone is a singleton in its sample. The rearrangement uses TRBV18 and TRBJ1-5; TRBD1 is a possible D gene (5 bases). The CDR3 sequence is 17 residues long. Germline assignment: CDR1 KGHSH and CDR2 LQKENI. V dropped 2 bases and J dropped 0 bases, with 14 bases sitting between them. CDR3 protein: CASSPWVDSYSNQPQHF. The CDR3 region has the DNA TGTGCCAGCTCACCATGGGTCGACAGTTATAGCAATCAGCCCCAGCATTTT.

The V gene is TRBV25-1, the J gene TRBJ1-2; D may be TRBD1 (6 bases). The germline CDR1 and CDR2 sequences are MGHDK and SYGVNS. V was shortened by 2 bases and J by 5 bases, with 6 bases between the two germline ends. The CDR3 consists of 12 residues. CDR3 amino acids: CASSEQGYGYTF. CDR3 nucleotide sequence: TGTGCCAGCAGTGAACAGGGGTATGGCTACACCTTC.

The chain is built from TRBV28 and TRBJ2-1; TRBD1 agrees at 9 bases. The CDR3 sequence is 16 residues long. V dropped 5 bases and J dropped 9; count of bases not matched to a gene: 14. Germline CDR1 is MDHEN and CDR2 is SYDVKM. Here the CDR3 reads CASSPSPGQGGAEQFF. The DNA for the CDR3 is TGTGCCAGCAGTCCGTCTCCGGGACAGGGAGGGGCTGAGCAGTTCTTC.

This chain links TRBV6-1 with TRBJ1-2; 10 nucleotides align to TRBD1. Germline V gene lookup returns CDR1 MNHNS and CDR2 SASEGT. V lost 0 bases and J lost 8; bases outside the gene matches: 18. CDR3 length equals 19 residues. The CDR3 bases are TGTGCCAGCAGTGAAGCGCTCCGGCCTTGGACAGGGGGATATGACGGCTACACCTTC. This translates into CASSEALRPWTGGYDGYTF.

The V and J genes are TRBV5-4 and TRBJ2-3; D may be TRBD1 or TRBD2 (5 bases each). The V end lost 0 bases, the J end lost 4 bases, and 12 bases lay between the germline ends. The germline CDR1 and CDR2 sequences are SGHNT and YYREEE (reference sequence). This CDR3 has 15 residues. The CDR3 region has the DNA TGTGCCAGCAGCTTGGATCTGGGGGTGGCAGATACGCAGTATTTT. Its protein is CASSLDLGVADTQYF.

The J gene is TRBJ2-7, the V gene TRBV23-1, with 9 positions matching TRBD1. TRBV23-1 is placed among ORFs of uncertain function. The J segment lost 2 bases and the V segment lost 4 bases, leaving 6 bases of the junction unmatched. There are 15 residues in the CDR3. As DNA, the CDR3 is TGCGCCAGCAGTCGGAGGGACAGGGATGCCTACGAGCAGTACTTC. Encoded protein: CASSRRDRDAYEQYF.

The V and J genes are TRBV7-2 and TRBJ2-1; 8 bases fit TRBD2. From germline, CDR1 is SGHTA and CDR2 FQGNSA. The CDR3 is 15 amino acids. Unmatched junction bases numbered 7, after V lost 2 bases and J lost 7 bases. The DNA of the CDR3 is TGTGCCAGCAGCTTACTCTACGGGAGGGGAAATGAGCAGTTCTTC. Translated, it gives CASSLLYGRGNEQFF.

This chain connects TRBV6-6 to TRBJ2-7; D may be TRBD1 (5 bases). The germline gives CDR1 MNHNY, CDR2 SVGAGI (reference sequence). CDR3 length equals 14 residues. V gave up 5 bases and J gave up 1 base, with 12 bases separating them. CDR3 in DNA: TGTGCCAGCAGTACCTCCGCAGGGTCCTACGAGCAGTACTTC. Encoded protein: CASSTSAGSYEQYF.

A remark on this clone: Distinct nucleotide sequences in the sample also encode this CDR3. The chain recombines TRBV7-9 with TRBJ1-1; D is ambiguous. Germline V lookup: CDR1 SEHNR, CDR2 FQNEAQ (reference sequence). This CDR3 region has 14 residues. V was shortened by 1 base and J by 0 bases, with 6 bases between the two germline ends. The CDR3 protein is CASSLDGVNTEAFF. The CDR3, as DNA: TGTGCCAGCAGCTTAGATGGCGTGAACACTGAAGCTTTCTTT.

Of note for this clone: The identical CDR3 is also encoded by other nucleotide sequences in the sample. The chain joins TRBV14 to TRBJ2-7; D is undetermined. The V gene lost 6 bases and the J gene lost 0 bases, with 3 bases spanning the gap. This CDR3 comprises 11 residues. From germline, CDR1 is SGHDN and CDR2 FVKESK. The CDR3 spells CASSLSYEQYF. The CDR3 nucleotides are TGTGCCAGCAGTCTCTCCTACGAGCAGTACTTC.

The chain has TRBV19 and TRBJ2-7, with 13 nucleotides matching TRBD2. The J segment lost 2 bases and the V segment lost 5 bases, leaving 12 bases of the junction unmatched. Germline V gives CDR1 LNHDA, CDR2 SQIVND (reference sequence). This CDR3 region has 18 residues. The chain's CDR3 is CASSPAGLAGTDPYEQYF. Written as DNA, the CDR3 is TGTGCCAGTAGTCCAGCGGGACTAGCGGGAACGGACCCCTACGAGCAGTACTTC.

DNA of the CDR3: TGTGCCAGCTCATCGGGGCCGGGAGGCACAGATACGCAGTATTTT. This gives the protein CASSSGPGGTDTQYF. The rearrangement uses TRBV18 and TRBJ2-3, with D perhaps TRBD2 (6 bases). V dropped 5 bases and J dropped 1 base, with 13 bases sitting between them. There are 15 residues in the CDR3. Germline V lookup: CDR1 KGHSH, CDR2 LQKENI.

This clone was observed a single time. CDR3 sequence: CASSLAAAGGPYEQYF. The CDR3 DNA sequence: TGTGCCAGCAGCTTAGCAGCTGCGGGAGGGCCCTACGAGCAGTACTTC. This chain links TRBV7-2 with TRBJ2-7; 9 nucleotides agree with TRBD2. This CDR3 region has 16 residues. The germline V gene encodes CDR1 SGHTA and CDR2 FQGNSA. J lost 2 bases, V lost 0 bases, and 5 bases had no gene match.

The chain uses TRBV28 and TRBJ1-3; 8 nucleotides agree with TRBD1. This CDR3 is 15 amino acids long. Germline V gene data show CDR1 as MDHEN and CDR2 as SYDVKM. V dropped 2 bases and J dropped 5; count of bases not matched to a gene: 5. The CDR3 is CASSLDRGYRNTIYF. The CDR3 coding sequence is TGTGCCAGCAGTTTAGACAGGGGTTATCGAAACACCATATATTTT.

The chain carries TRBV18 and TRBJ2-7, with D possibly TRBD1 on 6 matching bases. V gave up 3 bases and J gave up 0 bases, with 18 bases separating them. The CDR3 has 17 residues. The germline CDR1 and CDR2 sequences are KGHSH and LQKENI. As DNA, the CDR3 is TGTGCCAGCTCACCTACAATTACGGACAGCCCCTCCTACGAGCAGTACTTC. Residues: CASSPTITDSPSYEQYF.

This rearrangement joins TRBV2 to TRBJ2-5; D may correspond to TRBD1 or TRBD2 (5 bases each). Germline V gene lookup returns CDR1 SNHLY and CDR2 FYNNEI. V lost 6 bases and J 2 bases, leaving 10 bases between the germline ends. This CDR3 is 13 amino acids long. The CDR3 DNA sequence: TGTGCCAGCAGGGCCTGGGGGCAAGAGACCCAGTACTTC. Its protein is CASRAWGQETQYF. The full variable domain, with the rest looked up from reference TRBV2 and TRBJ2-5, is EPEVTQTPSHQVTQMGQEVILRCVPISNHLYFYWYRQILGQKVEFLVSFYNNEISEKSEIFDDQFSVERPDGSNFTLKIRSTKLEDSAMYFCASRAWGQETQYFGPGTRLLVL.

CDR3 bases: TGTGCCAGCAGCTTGGGAGGGGGACCAGAGACCCAGTACTTC. Amino acids: CASSLGGGPETQYF. The rearrangement links TRBV5-4 to TRBJ2-5; possibly TRBD1 for D (6 bases). This CDR3 region has 14 residues. The ends were cut back, 0 bases at V and 4 bases at J, with 10 bases in the middle. Germline V gene lookup returns CDR1 SGHNT and CDR2 YYREEE (reference sequence).

CDR3 amino acids: CASTPTSGREDTQYF. The DNA for the CDR3 is TGTGCCAGCACCCCGACTAGCGGGAGGGAGGATACGCAGTATTTT. The chain uses TRBV6-5 and TRBJ2-3, with 14 bases fitting TRBD2. This CDR3 has 15 residues. From germline, CDR1 is MNHEY and CDR2 SVGAGI. J lost 6 bases, V lost 7 bases, and 6 bases had no gene match.

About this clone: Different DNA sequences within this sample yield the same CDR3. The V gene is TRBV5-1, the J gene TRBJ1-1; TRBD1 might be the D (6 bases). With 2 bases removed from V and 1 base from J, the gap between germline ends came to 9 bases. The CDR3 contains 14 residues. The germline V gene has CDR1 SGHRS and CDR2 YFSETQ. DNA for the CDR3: TGCGCCAGCAGCTTAGGGGGGCCGAACACTGAAGCTTTCTTT. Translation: CASSLGGPNTEAFF.

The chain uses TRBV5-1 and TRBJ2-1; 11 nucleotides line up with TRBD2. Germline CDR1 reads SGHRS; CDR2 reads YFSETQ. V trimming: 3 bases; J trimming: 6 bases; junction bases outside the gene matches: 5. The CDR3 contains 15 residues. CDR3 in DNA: TGCGCCAGCAGCTCTAGCGGGAGGTCGACCAATGAGCAGTTCTTC. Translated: CASSSSGRSTNEQFF.

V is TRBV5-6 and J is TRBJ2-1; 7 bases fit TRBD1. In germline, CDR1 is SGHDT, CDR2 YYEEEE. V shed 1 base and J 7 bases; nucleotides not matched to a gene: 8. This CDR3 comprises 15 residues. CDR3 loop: CASSLPGQSMNEQFF. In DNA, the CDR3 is TGTGCCAGCAGCTTGCCGGGACAGTCCATGAATGAGCAGTTCTTC. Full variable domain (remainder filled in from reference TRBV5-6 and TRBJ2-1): DAGVTQSPTHLIKTRGQQVTLRCSPKSGHDTVSWYQQALGQGPQFIFQYYEEEERQRGNFPDRFSGHQFPNYSSELNVNALLLGDSALYLCASSLPGQSMNEQFFGPGTRLTVL.